The present T cell receptor beta chain was sequenced within a study of T cell repertoires in cytomegalovirus infection. Study at large: Public TCR beta signatures provided an indication of both CMV infection and a matching HLA type. Points from the study as a whole: CMV carriers having the relevant HLA were flagged by cumulative public TCR beta family frequency. What dominated the ex vivo response were HLA-C-restricted CMV-specific TCR beta clonotypes.

TCRdb re-called the reads through MiXCR, storing one row per CDR3 protein. The sample holds over 100,000 distinct CDR3 sequences, approximately 15% seen once. Germline CDR1 reads MNHEY; CDR2 reads SMNVEV (reference sequence). Trimming at V came to 8 bases and at J to 2 bases, leaving 7 bases not matched to a gene. The CDR3 is 14 amino acids. Comments on this clonotype: Its target is unknown.

The receptor's source is a human donor in good health (CMV status not recorded). Some clones in this sample may be carry-over from other donors' samples. This chain uses TRBV27 with TRBJ2-5, with TRBD1 identical over 8 bases. Sequences were obtained from PBMCs. The CDR3 sequence is CASWTGWGQETQYF. CDR3 nucleotide sequence: TGTGCCAGCTGGACAGGGTGGGGACAAGAGACCCAGTACTTC.